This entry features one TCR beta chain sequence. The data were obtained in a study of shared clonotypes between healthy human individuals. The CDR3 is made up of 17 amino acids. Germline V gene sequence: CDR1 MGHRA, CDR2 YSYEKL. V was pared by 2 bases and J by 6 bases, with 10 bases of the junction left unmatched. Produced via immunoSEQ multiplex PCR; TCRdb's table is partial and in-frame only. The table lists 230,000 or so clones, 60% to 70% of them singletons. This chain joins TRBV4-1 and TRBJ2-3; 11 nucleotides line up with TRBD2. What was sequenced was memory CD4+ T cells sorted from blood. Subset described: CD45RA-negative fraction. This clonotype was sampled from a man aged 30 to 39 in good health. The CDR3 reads CASSQLFSGRVGDTQYF. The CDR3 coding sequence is TGCGCCAGCAGCCAATTGTTTAGCGGGAGGGTTGGGGATACGCAGTATTTT.